The T cell receptor beta chain under discussion was sequenced for a study of shared clonotypes between healthy human individuals. Data came from immunoSEQ multiplex PCR; TCRdb stores just in-frame clones and leaves some out. The sample shows millions of clones, about 92% of them seen only once. Naive CD8 cells, CD45RO-negative and positively selected for CCR7, excluded terminally differentiated effector memory CD45RA+ cells. In germline, CDR1 is SGHDN, CDR2 FVKESK. The CDR3 spans 16 residues. The J segment lost 4 bases and the V segment lost 2 bases, leaving 9 bases of the junction unmatched. V usage is TRBV14 and J usage is TRBJ2-5, with TRBD1 matching 8 bases. The sequence came from a man between 18 and 35 years old in good health. Some clones in this sample may be carry-over from other donors' samples. Sequencing input: naive CD8+ T cells from PBMCs. Here the CDR3 DNA reads TGTGCCAGCAGCCAACGGACAGGGCGTGTTGGAGAGACCCAGTACTTC. Translating it yields CASSQRTGRVGETQYF.